The rows below give T cell receptor beta chains drawn from one sample of a study of T cells after yellow fever vaccination. TCRdb re-called the 5' RACE reads with MiXCR, one entry per CDR3 protein. The sample gives almost 600,000 distinct CDR3 sequences, roughly 13% of which show up once; about 14% is in the top ten. The sample consisted of PBMCs, taken on the day of the yellow fever booster vaccination. Source of these receptors: a man younger than 40 who received the YFV17D yellow fever vaccine. CDR3s include the opening cysteine and the closing phenylalanine or tryptophan. A D gene is named only where the DNA matches it firmly. Size is stated for part of the rows, as once, few or many counts, or as a class when the clone is expanded.

v_gene: TRBV12-3/TRBV12-4
d_gene: .
abundance: few
j_gene: TRBJ1-1
CDR3aa: CASTKGRGWNTEAFF
CDR3nt: TGTGCCAGCACCAAGGGTAGGGGCTGGAACACTGAAGCTTTCTTT

v_gene: TRBV5-1
d_gene: .
abundance: .
j_gene: TRBJ2-7
CDR3aa: CASSLGRARGSSEQYF
CDR3nt: TGCGCCAGCAGCTTGGGCCGGGCTAGGGGTTCGAGCGAGCAGTACTTC

v_gene: TRBV20-1
d_gene: .
abundance: few
j_gene: TRBJ1-1
CDR3aa: CSANEQTPNTEAFF
CDR3nt: TGCAGTGCTAATGAACAGACCCCGAACACTGAAGCTTTCTTT

v_gene: TRBV28
d_gene: TRBD2
abundance: .
j_gene: TRBJ2-1
CDR3aa: CASSAPASGSHSYNEQFF
CDR3nt: TGTGCCAGCAGTGCCCCCGCCAGCGGGAGCCATTCCTACAATGAGCAGTTCTTC

v_gene: TRBV20-1
d_gene: .
abundance: .
j_gene: TRBJ2-5
CDR3aa: CSAGQLQETQYF
CDR3nt: TGCAGTGCCGGACAGCTACAAGAGACCCAGTACTTC

v_gene: TRBV18
d_gene: .
abundance: many
j_gene: TRBJ2-5
CDR3aa: CASSPPQETQYF
CDR3nt: TGTGCCAGCTCACCACCGCAAGAGACCCAGTACTTC

v_gene: TRBV20-1
d_gene: TRBD1
abundance: few
j_gene: TRBJ2-7
CDR3aa: CSAATGPTYEQYF
CDR3nt: TGCAGTGCCGCGACAGGGCCGACCTACGAGCAGTACTTC

v_gene: TRBV18
d_gene: TRBD2
abundance: .
j_gene: TRBJ2-1
CDR3aa: CASSPPIGTSGNNEQFF
CDR3nt: TGTGCCAGCTCACCACCTATTGGGACTAGCGGGAACAATGAGCAGTTCTTC

v_gene: TRBV4-1
d_gene: .
abundance: .
j_gene: TRBJ2-1
CDR3aa: CASSQASLNEQFF
CDR3nt: TGCGCCAGCAGCCAAGCGTCTCTGAATGAGCAGTTCTTC

v_gene: TRBV12-3/TRBV12-4
d_gene: .
abundance: .
j_gene: TRBJ1-1
CDR3aa: CASSLSGGAGVFF
CDR3nt: TGTGCCAGCAGTTTATCTGGGGGCGCCGGGGTTTTCTTT

v_gene: TRBV6-2/TRBV6-3
d_gene: TRBD2
abundance: .
j_gene: TRBJ2-7
CDR3aa: CASSFGLAGAVYEQYF
CDR3nt: TGTGCCAGCAGTTTCGGACTAGCGGGAGCGGTCTACGAGCAGTACTTC

v_gene: TRBV10-1
d_gene: .
abundance: .
j_gene: TRBJ2-1
CDR3aa: CASSEGGRSNEQFF
CDR3nt: TGCGCCAGCAGTGAAGGGGGACGTTCTAATGAGCAGTTCTTC

v_gene: TRBV7-2
d_gene: .
abundance: many
j_gene: TRBJ2-5
CDR3aa: CASSLGLGETQYF
CDR3nt: TGTGCCAGCAGCTTAGGTCTAGGAGAGACCCAGTACTTC

v_gene: TRBV28
d_gene: TRBD1
abundance: medium-sized
j_gene: TRBJ2-5
CDR3aa: CASSPGTEQETQYF
CDR3nt: TGTGCCAGCAGTCCCGGGACAGAACAAGAGACCCAGTACTTC

v_gene: TRBV2
d_gene: TRBD2
abundance: .
j_gene: TRBJ2-2
CDR3aa: CASSGRGTSGRTNTGELFF
CDR3nt: TGTGCCAGCAGTGGGAGAGGGACTAGCGGGAGGACGAACACCGGGGAGCTGTTTTTT

v_gene: TRBV24-1
d_gene: .
abundance: .
j_gene: TRBJ2-3
CDR3aa: CATGGQTTDTQYF
CDR3nt: TGTGCCACCGGAGGGCAGACTACAGATACGCAGTATTTT

v_gene: TRBV20-1
d_gene: .
abundance: .
j_gene: TRBJ1-2
CDR3aa: CSARPGTGGANYGYTF
CDR3nt: TGCAGTGCTAGACCTGGTACAGGTGGCGCTAACTATGGCTACACCTTC

v_gene: TRBV7-3
d_gene: .
abundance: .
j_gene: TRBJ2-1
CDR3aa: CASSTMQFF
CDR3nt: TGTGCCAGCAGCACTATGCAGTTCTTC

v_gene: TRBV6-2/TRBV6-3
d_gene: .
abundance: .
j_gene: TRBJ2-1
CDR3aa: CASRTSSRFNEQFF
CDR3nt: TGTGCCAGCAGGACTAGTTCCCGGTTCAATGAGCAGTTCTTC

v_gene: TRBV5-1
d_gene: TRBD1
abundance: few
j_gene: TRBJ1-6
CDR3aa: CASSLGDRTNSPLHF
CDR3nt: TGCGCCAGCAGCTTGGGGGACAGGACCAATTCACCCCTCCACTTT

v_gene: TRBV29-1
d_gene: TRBD2
abundance: .
j_gene: TRBJ2-1
CDR3aa: CSVEGSGSPNNEQFF
CDR3nt: TGCAGCGTTGAGGGTAGCGGGAGTCCTAACAATGAGCAGTTCTTC

v_gene: TRBV5-1
d_gene: TRBD1
abundance: many
j_gene: TRBJ2-5
CDR3aa: CASSSGQGPRSETQYF
CDR3nt: TGCGCCAGCAGTTCCGGACAGGGCCCCCGATCAGAGACCCAGTACTTC

v_gene: TRBV30
d_gene: TRBD2
abundance: .
j_gene: TRBJ2-1
CDR3aa: CACEGLAGDEQFF
CDR3nt: TGTGCCTGTGAAGGACTAGCGGGAGATGAGCAGTTCTTC

v_gene: TRBV4-3
d_gene: .
abundance: .
j_gene: TRBJ2-2
CDR3aa: CASSRSSGELFF
CDR3nt: TGCGCCAGCAGCCGCTCCTCCGGGGAGCTGTTTTTT

v_gene: TRBV9
d_gene: TRBD1
abundance: .
j_gene: TRBJ2-7
CDR3aa: CASIETGGSYEQYF
CDR3nt: TGTGCCAGCATCGAGACAGGGGGCTCCTACGAGCAGTACTTC

v_gene: TRBV5-1
d_gene: .
abundance: few
j_gene: TRBJ1-2
CDR3aa: CASSLNPPGRGVDYGYTF
CDR3nt: TGCGCCAGCAGCTTGAACCCCCCCGGGCGGGGGGTAGACTATGGCTACACCTTC

v_gene: TRBV7-8
d_gene: .
abundance: .
j_gene: TRBJ2-5
CDR3aa: CASSQAGGGFQETQYF
CDR3nt: TGTGCCAGCAGCCAGGCGGGCGGAGGCTTCCAAGAGACCCAGTACTTC

v_gene: TRBV12-3/TRBV12-4
d_gene: TRBD1
abundance: few
j_gene: TRBJ2-7
CDR3aa: CASSSTTFKTGDEQYF
CDR3nt: TGTGCCAGCAGTTCCACGACTTTTAAGACAGGGGACGAGCAGTACTTC

v_gene: TRBV27
d_gene: .
abundance: many
j_gene: TRBJ2-1
CDR3aa: CASSLSPQGKQFF
CDR3nt: TGTGCCAGCAGTTTATCGCCCCAAGGGAAGCAGTTCTTC

v_gene: TRBV7-3
d_gene: .
abundance: .
j_gene: TRBJ2-1
CDR3aa: CASSLGDGHNEQFF
CDR3nt: TGTGCCAGCAGCTTAGGCGACGGGCACAATGAGCAGTTCTTC

v_gene: TRBV4-3
d_gene: .
abundance: few
j_gene: TRBJ2-2
CDR3aa: CASSQDPPTGELFF
CDR3nt: TGCGCCAGCAGCCAAGATCCACCGACCGGGGAGCTGTTTTTT

v_gene: TRBV7-2
d_gene: TRBD2
abundance: few
j_gene: TRBJ2-1
CDR3aa: CASSLGTSVLEEQFF
CDR3nt: TGTGCCAGCAGCTTAGGGACTAGTGTCTTAGAAGAGCAGTTCTTC

v_gene: TRBV7-2
d_gene: .
abundance: .
j_gene: TRBJ1-1
CDR3aa: CASSAGGSTEAFF
CDR3nt: TGTGCCAGCAGCGCCGGTGGTAGCACTGAAGCTTTCTTT

v_gene: TRBV20-1
d_gene: .
abundance: few
j_gene: TRBJ1-2
CDR3aa: CSARYGGYGYTF
CDR3nt: TGCAGTGCTAGATACGGGGGCTATGGCTACACCTTC

v_gene: TRBV20-1
d_gene: TRBD2
abundance: .
j_gene: TRBJ2-3
CDR3aa: CSAPGTSGSAPTDTQYF
CDR3nt: TGCAGTGCCCCCGGGACTAGCGGGAGCGCCCCCACAGATACGCAGTATTTT

v_gene: TRBV7-2
d_gene: .
abundance: few
j_gene: TRBJ2-1
CDR3aa: CASSSDPTTEQFF
CDR3nt: TGTGCCAGCAGCTCGGACCCAACCACTGAGCAGTTCTTC

v_gene: TRBV7-2
d_gene: TRBD1
abundance: .
j_gene: TRBJ1-4
CDR3aa: CASSLYGQGEKLFF
CDR3nt: TGTGCCAGCAGCTTATACGGACAGGGTGAAAAACTGTTTTTT

v_gene: TRBV12-3/TRBV12-4
d_gene: .
abundance: .
j_gene: TRBJ2-1
CDR3aa: CASSPAGVEQFF
CDR3nt: TGTGCCAGCAGCCCCGCTGGGGTTGAGCAGTTCTTC

v_gene: TRBV6-2/TRBV6-3
d_gene: TRBD1
abundance: .
j_gene: TRBJ2-1
CDR3aa: CASSFRQGWDNEQFF
CDR3nt: TGTGCCAGCAGTTTCCGACAGGGTTGGGACAATGAGCAGTTCTTC

v_gene: TRBV7-9
d_gene: .
abundance: .
j_gene: TRBJ1-1
CDR3aa: CATRRTSPMNTEAFF
CDR3nt: TGTGCCACGAGGAGGACTTCCCCTATGAACACTGAAGCTTTCTTT

v_gene: TRBV18
d_gene: .
abundance: .
j_gene: TRBJ2-1
CDR3aa: CASSPSVSYNEQFF
CDR3nt: TGTGCCAGCTCACCATCCGTCTCCTACAATGAGCAGTTCTTC

v_gene: TRBV27
d_gene: .
abundance: .
j_gene: TRBJ2-5
CDR3aa: CASSQLRGRGETQYF
CDR3nt: TGTGCCAGCTCACAGCTGAGGGGAAGAGGGGAGACCCAGTACTTC

v_gene: TRBV21-1
d_gene: .
abundance: .
j_gene: TRBJ2-7
CDR3aa: CASDRQSAHEQYF
CDR3nt: TGTGCCAGCGACAGACAGTCGGCCCACGAGCAGTACTTC